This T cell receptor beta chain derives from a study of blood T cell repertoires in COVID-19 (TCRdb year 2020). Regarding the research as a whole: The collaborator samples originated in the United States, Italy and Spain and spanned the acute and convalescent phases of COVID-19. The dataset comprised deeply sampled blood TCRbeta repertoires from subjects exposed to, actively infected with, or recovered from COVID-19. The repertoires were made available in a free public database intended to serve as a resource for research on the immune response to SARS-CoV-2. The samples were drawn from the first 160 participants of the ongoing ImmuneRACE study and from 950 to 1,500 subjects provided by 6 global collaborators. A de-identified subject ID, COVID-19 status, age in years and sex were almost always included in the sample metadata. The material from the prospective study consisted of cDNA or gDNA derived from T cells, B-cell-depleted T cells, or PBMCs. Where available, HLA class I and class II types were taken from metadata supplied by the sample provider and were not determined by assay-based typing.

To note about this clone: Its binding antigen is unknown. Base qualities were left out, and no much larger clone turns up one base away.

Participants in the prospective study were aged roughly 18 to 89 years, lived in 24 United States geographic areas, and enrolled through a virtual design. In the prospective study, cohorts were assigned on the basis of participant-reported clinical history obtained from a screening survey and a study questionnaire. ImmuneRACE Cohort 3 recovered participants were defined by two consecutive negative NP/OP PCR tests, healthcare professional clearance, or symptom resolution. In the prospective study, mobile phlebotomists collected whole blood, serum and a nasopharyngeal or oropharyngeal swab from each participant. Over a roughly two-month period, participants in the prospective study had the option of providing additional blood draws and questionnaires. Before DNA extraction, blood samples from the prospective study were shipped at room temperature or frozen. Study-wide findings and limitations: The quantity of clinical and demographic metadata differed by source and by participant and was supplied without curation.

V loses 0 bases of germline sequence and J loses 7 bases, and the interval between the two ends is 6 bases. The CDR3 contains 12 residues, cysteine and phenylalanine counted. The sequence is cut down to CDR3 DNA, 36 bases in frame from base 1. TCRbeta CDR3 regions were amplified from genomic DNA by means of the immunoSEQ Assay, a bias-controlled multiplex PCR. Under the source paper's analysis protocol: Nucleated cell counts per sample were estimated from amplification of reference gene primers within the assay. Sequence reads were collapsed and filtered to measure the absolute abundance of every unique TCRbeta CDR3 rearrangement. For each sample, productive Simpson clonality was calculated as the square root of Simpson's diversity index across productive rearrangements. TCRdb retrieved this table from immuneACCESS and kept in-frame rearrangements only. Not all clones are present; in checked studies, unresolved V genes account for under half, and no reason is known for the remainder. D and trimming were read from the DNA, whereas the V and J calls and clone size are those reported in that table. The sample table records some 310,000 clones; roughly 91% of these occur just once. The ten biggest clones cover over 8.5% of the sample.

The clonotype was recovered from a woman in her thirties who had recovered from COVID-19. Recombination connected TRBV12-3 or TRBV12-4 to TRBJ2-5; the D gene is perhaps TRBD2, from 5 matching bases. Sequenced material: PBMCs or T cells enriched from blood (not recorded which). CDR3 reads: CASSLAEGTQYF. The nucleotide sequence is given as TGTGCCAGCAGTTTAGCTGAGGGGACCCAGTACTTC.